This TCR beta chain originates from a study of blood T cell repertoires in COVID-19. V gave up 3 bases and J gave up 0 bases, with 17 bases separating them. Germline assignment: CDR1 MNHEY and CDR2 SMNVEV (reference sequence). This CDR3 is 17 amino acids long. Libraries were prepared by immunoSEQ multiplex PCR; TCRdb keeps only in-frame clonotypes and omits some of them. The table records 84,000 or so clones, more than 75% of them present only once. Source material: peripheral blood. This receptor was identified in a woman of 80 years or more with acute or convalescent COVID-19. The chain uses TRBV27 and TRBJ2-5, with D possibly matching TRBD1 (6 bases). The CDR3 DNA reads as TGTGCCAGCAGTTTTCTTGGCCAGGGGAAGAACCAAGAGACCCAGTACTTC. Translated: CASSFLGQGKNQETQYF.